The following is a T cell receptor (beta chain) sequence with its context. Low-dose radiotherapy and low-dose cyclophosphamide, together with aspirin, ipilimumab and nivolumab, were given to donors. This CDR3 is built from 15 residues. CDR1 and CDR2 (germline): SGHRS, YFSETQ. Trimming removed 3 bases from V and 6 bases from J; junction bases left unmatched: 7. Alpha and beta chains were covered, as first-strand cDNA relied on TRAV- and TRBV-specific primers. TCR amplification ran approximately 20 PCR cycles using constant-region and V-primer adapter primers. TCRdb ran MiXCR on the reads and lists one entry per CDR3 protein. The table has 8,500 to 14,000 distinct CDR3 sequences, 51% seen once. The sample comes from a study of low-dose radiotherapy and immunotherapy resistance in tumors.

This receptor was obtained from a human donor with advanced metastatic prostate, ovarian, gallbladder or colorectal cancer (not recorded which). This table probably holds off-target reads from a library built for another chain. The chain uses TRBV5-1 and TRBJ1-2, with 11 bases lining up with TRBD1. CDR3 loop: CASSSRTGGANGYTF. The CDR3 nucleotides read TGCGCCAGCAGCTCCCGGACAGGGGGCGCGAATGGCTACACCTTC. The entire variable domain, with the rest obtained from reference TRBV5-1 and TRBJ1-2, is as follows: KAGVTQTPRYLIKTRGQQVTLSCSPISGHRSVSWYQQTPGQGLQFLFEYFSETQRNKGNFPGRFSGRQFSNSRSEMNVSTLELGDSALYLCASSSRTGGANGYTFGSGTRLTVV.